One sample yielded the 7 T cell receptor beta chains listed below, sequenced in a study of blood T cell repertoires in COVID-19. The data were produced by immunoSEQ multiplex PCR, yet TCRdb's version contains in-frame clones alone and is incomplete. The sample has 200,000 or so clones, approximately 90% seen once. The sample was peripheral blood. These receptors all come from a man between 70 and 80 years old with active or convalescent COVID-19.

The chain has TRBV27 and TRBJ2-7, with D perhaps TRBD1 (5 bases). The CDR3 has 15 residues. Germline CDR1 MNHEY, CDR2 SMNVEV (reference sequence). The V and J ends lost 2 bases and 0 bases respectively, with 11 bases between them. CDR3 residues: CASSLNQGPSYEQYF. CDR3 DNA: TGTGCCAGCAGTTTAAATCAGGGCCCCTCCTACGAGCAGTACTTC.

Remarks on this clone: The same CDR3 can be traced to other DNA sequences in this sample. V is TRBV19 and J is TRBJ1-5, with 7 bases fitting TRBD1. CDR3 length: 13 amino acids. CDR1 and CDR2 from the germline V gene are LNHDA and SQIVND (reference sequence). V trimming: 4 bases; J trimming: 6 bases; junction bases outside the gene matches: 3. The CDR3 reads CASSTQGGQPQHF. For the CDR3, the DNA is TGTGCCAGTAGTACGCAGGGGGGTCAGCCCCAGCATTTT.

V gene TRBV7-9 combines with J gene TRBJ2-7; 12 nucleotides line up with TRBD1. There are 15 residues in the CDR3. With V trimmed by 5 bases and J by 6 bases, 8 bases remained unmatched. Germline values: CDR1 SEHNR, CDR2 FQNEAQ (reference sequence). The CDR3 loop is CASSPDGTGGLEQYF. Here the CDR3 DNA reads TGTGCCAGCAGCCCCGATGGGACAGGGGGCCTCGAGCAGTACTTC.

The CDR3 region has the DNA TGTGCCAGCAGCTCGTCCCCACAGGGCCCCCTTTCACCCCTCCACTTT. Protein: CASSSSPQGPLSPLHF. The V and J genes are TRBV11-2 and TRBJ1-6, with D possibly TRBD1 on 6 matching bases. The germline gives CDR1 SGHAT, CDR2 FQNNGV. This CDR3 has 16 residues. Trimming removed 4 bases from V and 9 bases from J, with 19 bases in between. Filled out from reference TRBV11-2 and TRBJ1-6, the complete variable domain reads EAGVAQSPRYKIIEKRQSVAFWCNPISGHATLYWYQQILGQGPKLLIQFQNNGVVDDSQLPKDRFSAERLKGVDSTLKIQPAKLEDSAVYLCASSSSPQGPLSPLHFGNGTRLTVT.

This chain joins TRBV9 and TRBJ2-1; 8 bases are shared with TRBD2. The junction had 3 bases not matched to a gene; V was cut back by 0 bases and J by 4 bases. This CDR3 contains 15 residues. Per germline, CDR1 SGDLS and CDR2 YYNGEE. In DNA form, the CDR3 reads TGTGCCAGCAGCGTAGGGCGGGAGGCGTACAATGAGCAGTTCTTC. Translation gives CASSVGREAYNEQFF.

This rearrangement joins TRBV6-2 or TRBV6-3 to TRBJ2-3; the match to TRBD1 covers 8 bases. The CDR3 extends over 15 amino acids. CDR1 is MNHEY and CDR2 is SVGEGT in the germline V gene. The J segment lost 2 bases and the V segment lost 5 bases, leaving 6 bases of the junction unmatched. CDR3 protein: CASSKRTGFTDTQYF. The CDR3 bases are TGTGCCAGCAGTAAAAGGACAGGGTTCACAGATACGCAGTATTTT.

This clone was counted at least ten times. The chain couples TRBV11-2 to TRBJ2-7; TRBD1 matches 10 bases. There are 17 residues in the CDR3. Germline V CDR1 and CDR2: SGHAT, FQNNGV. V lost 3 bases to trimming and J lost 3 bases; unmatched junction nucleotides: 11. CDR3 bases: TGTGCCAGCAGCTTCATCGACAGGGGGCTGGGGAACTACGAGCAGTACTTC. It specifies CASSFIDRGLGNYEQYF.